The count of the clone carrying this T cell receptor beta chain is one. Antigen unknown. Here immunoSEQ multiplex PCR was the method, and the copy in TCRdb shows in-frame clones only, minus some. The repertoire includes about 100,000 clones, about 91% of them detected once, and 0.45% to 0.65% sits in the top ten. These data originate in a study of OX40 agonist ivuxolimab in advanced cancers. Study at large: In this trial design, patients received ivuxolimab intravenously at 0.01 to 10 mg/kg every 2 weeks. The study reported partial responses in three patients: one hepatocellular carcinoma, two cutaneous melanoma. Findings and limits, study-wide: Doses of 0.1 to 3.0 mg/kg were accompanied by clonal expansion of CD4+ and CD8+ blood T cells by week 6. Relative to CD4+ cells, CD8+ T cells on average had more expanded clones.

The CDR3 is made up of 16 amino acids. V lost 1 base and J lost 0, with 9 bases in between. The germline CDR1 and CDR2 sequences are SEHNR and FQNEAQ (reference sequence). The specimen was CD4+ or CD8+ T cells sorted from blood, collected in a trial of the OX40 agonist ivuxolimab. The gene calls are TRBV7-9 and TRBJ2-2, with D unresolved. This sequence was found in an adult with an advanced solid tumor such as melanoma, head and neck, liver or kidney cancer. CDR3 nucleotides: TGTGCCAGCAGCTTAGATGGCCCTCCGAACACCGGGGAGCTGTTTTTT. Protein: CASSLDGPPNTGELFF.